This T cell receptor (beta chain) emerged from a study of cytomegalovirus exposure and HLA in healthy donors. This clone was seen a few times. From germline, CDR1 is MNHEY and CDR2 SMNVEV (reference sequence). Trimming stripped 1 base from V and 3 bases from J, with 19 bases between. This CDR3 spans 17 amino acids. PCR was performed using 60 Vbeta and 13 Jbeta primers. The repertoire was sequenced with immunoSEQ multiplex PCR; TCRdb's copy has only in-frame clones and lacks some. The data show about 120,000 clones, 78% seen once. Sequencing was carried out using PBMCs. The J gene is TRBJ2-7, the V gene TRBV27, with D possibly being TRBD2 (6 bases). The sequence was collected from a man aged 25-45 years in good health and CMV-seropositive. The CDR3 reads CASSLYRSGVGNYEQYF. The CDR3 DNA follows: TGTGCCAGCAGTTTATATAGATCGGGGGTCGGCAACTACGAGCAGTACTTC.